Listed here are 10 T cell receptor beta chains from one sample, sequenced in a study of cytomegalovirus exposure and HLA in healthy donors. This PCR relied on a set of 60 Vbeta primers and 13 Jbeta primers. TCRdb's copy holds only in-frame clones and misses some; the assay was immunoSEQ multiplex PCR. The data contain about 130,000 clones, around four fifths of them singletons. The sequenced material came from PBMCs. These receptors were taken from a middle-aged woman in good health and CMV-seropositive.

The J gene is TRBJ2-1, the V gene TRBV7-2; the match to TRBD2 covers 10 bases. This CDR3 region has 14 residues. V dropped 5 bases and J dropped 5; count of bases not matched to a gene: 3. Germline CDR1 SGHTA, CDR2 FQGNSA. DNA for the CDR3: TGTGCCAGCAGCGTGGGACTAGCGCACAATGAGCAGTTCTTC. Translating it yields CASSVGLAHNEQFF.

The CDR3 reads CASGGFSASRSYEQYF. The CDR3 bases are TGTGCCAGCGGCGGGTTTAGCGCGAGTCGATCCTACGAGCAGTACTTC. This sequence joins TRBV2 and TRBJ2-5; D is possibly TRBD2 (5 bases). The tail of the sequence fits TRBJ2-7 better, so the J call may be wrong. Per germline, CDR1 SNHLY and CDR2 FYNNEI. The CDR3 extends over 16 amino acids.

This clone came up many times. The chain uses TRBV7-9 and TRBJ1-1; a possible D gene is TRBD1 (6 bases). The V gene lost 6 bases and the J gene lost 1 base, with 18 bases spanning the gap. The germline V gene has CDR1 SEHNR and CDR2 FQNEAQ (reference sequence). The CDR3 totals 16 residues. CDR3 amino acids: CASRLRRQGQNTEAFF. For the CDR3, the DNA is TGTGCCAGCAGACTTCGACGGCAGGGGCAGAACACTGAAGCTTTCTTT. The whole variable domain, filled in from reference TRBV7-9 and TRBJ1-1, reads DTGVSQNPRHKITKRGQNVTFRCDPISEHNRLYWYRQTLGQGPEFLTYFQNEAQLEKSRLLSDRFSAERPKGSFSTLEIQRTEQGDSAMYLCASRLRRQGQNTEAFFGQGTRLTVV.

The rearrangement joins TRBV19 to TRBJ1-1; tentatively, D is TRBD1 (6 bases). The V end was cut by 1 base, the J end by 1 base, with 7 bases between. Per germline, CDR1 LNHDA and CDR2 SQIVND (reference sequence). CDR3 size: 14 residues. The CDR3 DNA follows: TGTGCCAGTAGTATAGCCAGGGGGAACACTGAAGCTTTCTTT. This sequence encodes CASSIARGNTEAFF. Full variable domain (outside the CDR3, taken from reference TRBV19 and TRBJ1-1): DGGITQSPKYLFRKEGQNVTLSCEQNLNHDAMYWYRQDPGQGLRLIYYSQIVNDFQKGDIAEGYSVSREKKESFPLTVTSAQKNPTAFYLCASSIARGNTEAFFGQGTRLTVV.

As DNA, the CDR3 is TGTGCCAGCAGTGAATGGAGTAGCGGGAGAACAGATACGCAGTATTTT. This sequence encodes CASSEWSSGRTDTQYF. The rearrangement links TRBV6-1 to TRBJ2-3, with 9 positions matching TRBD2. Losses at the gene ends were 2 bases for V and 3 bases for J; bases not matched to a gene: 6. Germline V CDR1 and CDR2: MNHNS, SASEGT. This CDR3 has 16 residues.

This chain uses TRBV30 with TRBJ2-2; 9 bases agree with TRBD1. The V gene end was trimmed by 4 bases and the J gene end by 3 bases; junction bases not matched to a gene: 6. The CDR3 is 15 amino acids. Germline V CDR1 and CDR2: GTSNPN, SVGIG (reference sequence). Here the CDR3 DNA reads TGTGCCTGGACGCTTACAGGGGGCGACACCGGGGAGCTGTTTTTT. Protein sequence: CAWTLTGGDTGELFF.

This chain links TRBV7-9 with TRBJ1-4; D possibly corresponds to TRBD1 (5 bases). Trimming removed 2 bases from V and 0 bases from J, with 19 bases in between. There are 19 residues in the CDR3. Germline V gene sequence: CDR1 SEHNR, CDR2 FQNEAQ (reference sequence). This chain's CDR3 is CASSLRAPGQSPTNEKLFF. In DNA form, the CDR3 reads TGTGCCAGCAGCTTAAGGGCCCCAGGGCAGTCTCCAACTAATGAAAAACTGTTTTTT.

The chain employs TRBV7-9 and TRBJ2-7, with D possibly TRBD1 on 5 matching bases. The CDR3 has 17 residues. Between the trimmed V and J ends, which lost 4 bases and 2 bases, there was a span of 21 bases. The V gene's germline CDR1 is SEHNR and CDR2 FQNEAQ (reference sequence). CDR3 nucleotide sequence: TGTGCCAGCAGCTCCGTGCAGGGCTCCGCGGCCGCCTACGAGCAGTACTTC. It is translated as CASSSVQGSAAAYEQYF.

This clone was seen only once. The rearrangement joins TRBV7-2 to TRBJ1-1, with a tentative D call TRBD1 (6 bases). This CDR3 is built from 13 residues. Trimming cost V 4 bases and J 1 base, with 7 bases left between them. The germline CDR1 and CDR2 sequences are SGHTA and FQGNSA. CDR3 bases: TGTGCCAGCAGCTCGGACAGGAACACTGAAGCTTTCTTT. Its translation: CASSSDRNTEAFF. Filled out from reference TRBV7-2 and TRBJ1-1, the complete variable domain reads GAGVSQSPSNKVTEKGKDVELRCDPISGHTALYWYRQSLGQGLEFLIYFQGNSAPDKSGLPSDRFSAERTGGSVSTLTIQRTQQEDSAVYLCASSSDRNTEAFFGQGTRLTVV.

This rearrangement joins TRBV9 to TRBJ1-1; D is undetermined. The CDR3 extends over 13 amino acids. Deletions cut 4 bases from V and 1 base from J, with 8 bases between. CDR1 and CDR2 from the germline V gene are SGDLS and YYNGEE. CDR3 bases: TGTGCCAGCAGCTTAAACAGGAACACTGAAGCTTTCTTT. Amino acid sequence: CASSLNRNTEAFF.